This T cell receptor beta chain was sequenced during a study of blood T cell repertoires in COVID-19. Across the study: The United States, Italy and Spain supplied acute and convalescent COVID-19 samples.

In the original processing: Reference gene primer amplification gave nucleated cell count estimates. Here immunoSEQ multiplex PCR was the method, and the copy in TCRdb shows in-frame clones only, minus some. V, J and clone size are taken as reported in that table, and D and trimming were inferred from the DNA itself. The data hold about 440,000 clones, with approximately 90% observed a single time. The sequencing sample was made of peripheral blood. This TCR derives from a woman aged 30 to 39 with acute or convalescent COVID-19.

Here the CDR3 DNA reads TGTGCCAGCAGCCCTTATAGACTAGCGGGGGGTCAAGAGACCCAGTACTTC. Protein: CASSPYRLAGGQETQYF. The V call is TRBV9, the J call TRBJ2-5; 13 bases line up with TRBD2. The germline gives CDR1 SGDLS, CDR2 YYNGEE. V was clipped by 4 bases and J by 2 bases; unmatched bases: 8. This CDR3 spans 17 amino acids. Looking up the rest from reference TRBV9 and TRBJ2-5 gives the full variable domain: DSGVTQTPKHLITATGQRVTLRCSPRSGDLSVYWYQQSLDQGLQFLIQYYNGEERAKGNILERFSAQQFPDLHSELNLSSLELGDSALYFCASSPYRLAGGQETQYFGPGTRLLVL.